This T cell receptor beta chain came from a study of T-cell reconstitution after alpha-beta-depleted transplantation in children. General study points: The origin of alpha-beta T cells about two months after transplant was reportedly several hundred expanded graft clones. It was newly produced T cells that mostly accounted for T-cell counts and diversity one year after transplant. Surviving thymic progenitors and recipient T cells were the source of high TCRbeta diversity at day 60 in some patients.

Unique molecular identifiers featured in how the TCRbeta library was prepared. From the PCR reads, TCRdb called clonotypes with MiXCR, one entry per CDR3 protein. Of fewer than 750,000 distinct CDR3 sequences in the sample, 25% to 30% were seen once. A remark on this clonotype: The antigen remains undetermined.

CDR1 is SGHNT and CDR2 is YENEEA in the germline V gene. The trim removed 2 bases at V and 2 bases at J, leaving 16 bases unmatched. The CDR3 has 20 amino acids. This material consisted of PBMCs, taken before TCRalphabeta/CD19-depleted stem cell transplant. The TCR was taken from a boy under two years old with Wiskott-Aldrich syndrome, due to receive a stem cell transplant. The chain combines TRBV11-3 with TRBJ2-2; 8 nucleotides align to TRBD2. The CDR3 DNA is TGTGCCAGCAGCTTATTGAATATAGCGGGAAAGGGGGGAAACACCGGGGAGCTGTTTTTT. It codes for CASSLLNIAGKGGNTGELFF.